The 32 T cell receptor beta chains reported below all come from one sample, sequenced in a study of T-cell memory formation after mild COVID-19 (dated by TCRdb to the early 2020s). The library was made by 5' RACE. TCRdb records Illumina NovaSeq 6000 as the sequencer. The public sequencing data were trimmed at Q25 with fastp and processed into clonotypes with MiXCR by TCRdb, which kept only in-frame beta chains. Rows matching on CDR3 protein sequence are summarized as one entry with the most common DNA and genes. Within this sample are approximately 400,000 distinct CDR3 sequences, with roughly 26% of them counted one time only. The ten largest make up 7% to 9.5% of the sample. Sample: PBMCs or a T cell subset sorted from them (not recorded which). All receptors derive from an adult woman who had mild COVID-19 (a few samples of this study predate the infection). The sample titles of this study are shuffled in the database, so cell type and time point are left out; the donor was told from shared clones.

In its sample, this clonotype was seen a few times. J is TRBJ2-4 and V is TRBV29-1; D may match TRBD1 or TRBD2 (5 bases each). The CDR3 totals 15 residues. V lost 6 bases to trimming and J lost 1 base, with 16 bases between them. The germline CDR1 and CDR2 sequences are SQVTM and ANQGSEA. CDR3 DNA: TGCAGCGTAGACTCGCAGGGAGCGGCCAAAAACATTCAGTACTTC. As protein: CSVDSQGAAKNIQYF.

This clonotype was seen ten or more times. The chain combines TRBV12-3 or TRBV12-4 with TRBJ1-1; D remains ambiguous. The V end was cut by 5 bases, the J end by 7 bases, with 11 bases between. The CDR3 extends over 12 amino acids. CDR3 sequence: CASSAAFSEAFF. The CDR3 DNA follows: TGTGCCAGCAGTGCGGCCTTTAGTGAAGCTTTCTTT.

In this sample, this clonotype turned up a few times. The CDR3 DNA is TGTGCCAGCAGTTTCGGAGGGCACGAGCAGTACTTC. Its protein product is CASSFGGHEQYF. This sequence joins TRBV12-3 or TRBV12-4 and TRBJ2-7; weak D call: TRBD2 (6 bases). The CDR3 sequence is 12 residues long. The V gene lost 3 bases and the J gene lost 5 bases, with 8 bases spanning the gap.

Many counts were recorded for this clonotype. The chain couples TRBV20-1 to TRBJ2-7; D possibly uses TRBD1 or TRBD2 (5 bases each). This CDR3 is 16 amino acids long. V dropped 3 bases and J dropped 4 bases, with 22 bases sitting between them. Looked up from germline, CDR1 is DFQATT and CDR2 is SNEGSKA (reference sequence). The CDR3 spells CSARDTHTGALYEQYF. The CDR3 coding sequence is TGCAGTGCTAGGGACACCCATACCGGGGCCCTTTACGAGCAGTACTTC.

A few counts support this clonotype. The gene calls are TRBV20-1 and TRBJ2-7; 7 bases agree with TRBD2. The germline CDR1 and CDR2 sequences are DFQATT and SNEGSKA (reference sequence). The CDR3 length is 13 residues. Losses at the gene ends were 2 bases for V and 3 bases for J; bases not matched to a gene: 4. For the CDR3, the DNA is TGCAGTGCTAGAAGCGGGGCCCGCTACGAGCAGTACTTC. Encoded protein: CSARSGARYEQYF.

This clonotype was seen repeatedly, ten times or more. This sequence joins TRBV5-1 and TRBJ1-1; 9 bases match TRBD1. The CDR3 length is 15 residues. Germline lookup yields CDR1 SGHRS and CDR2 YFSETQ. The junction had 7 bases not matched to a gene; V was cut back by 3 bases and J by 4 bases. CDR3 protein: CASSSNRGLGTEAFF. DNA for the CDR3: TGCGCCAGCAGCTCGAACAGGGGGCTGGGCACTGAAGCTTTCTTT. The complete variable domain, with remaining parts taken from reference TRBV5-1 and TRBJ1-1, reads KAGVTQTPRYLIKTRGQQVTLSCSPISGHRSVSWYQQTPGQGLQFLFEYFSETQRNKGNFPGRFSGRQFSNSRSEMNVSTLELGDSALYLCASSSNRGLGTEAFFGQGTRLTVV.

This sequence joins TRBV12-3 or TRBV12-4 and TRBJ1-5; D is possibly TRBD1 (5 bases). The CDR3 totals 15 residues. Trimming left V 0 bases short and J 0 bases short, with 6 bases between. This chain's CDR3 is CASSLAGPSNQPQHF. CDR3 DNA sequence: TGTGCCAGCAGTTTAGCGGGACCTAGCAATCAGCCCCAGCATTTT.

This clonotype turned up a few times. The chain recombines TRBV29-1 with TRBJ2-7; D possibly matches TRBD1 or TRBD2 (5 bases each). The CDR3 contains 11 residues. The germline gives CDR1 SQVTM, CDR2 ANQGSEA. The germline V and J ends were trimmed by 7 bases and 2 bases, with 9 bases remaining between them. The CDR3 DNA sequence: TGCAGCGGAGGGGTGCCCTACGAGCAGTACTTC. It translates to CSGGVPYEQYF.

The V call is TRBV20-1, the J call TRBJ2-3; 7 nucleotides agree with TRBD2. The V gene end was trimmed by 5 bases and the J gene end by 0 bases; junction bases not matched to a gene: 5. There are 14 residues in the CDR3. Germline CDR1 is DFQATT and CDR2 is SNEGSKA (reference sequence). CDR3 amino acids: CSALSSGSTDTQYF. DNA for the CDR3: TGCAGTGCTTTGTCTAGCGGTAGCACAGATACGCAGTATTTT.

This clonotype was counted only a few times. The rearrangement joins TRBV18 to TRBJ2-1; D remains unclear. This CDR3 region has 14 residues. V shed 0 bases and J shed 1 base, with 4 bases lying between them. From germline, CDR1 is KGHSH and CDR2 LQKENI. The CDR3 DNA reads as TGTGCCAGCTCACCACCGGGTTCCTACAATGAGCAGTTCTTC. It translates to CASSPPGSYNEQFF.

The J gene is TRBJ2-3, the V gene TRBV7-8; D remains ambiguous. The CDR3 length is 16 residues. Germline lookup yields CDR1 SGHVS and CDR2 FQNEAQ. V was clipped by 0 bases and J by 3 bases, with 13 bases between them. The CDR3 DNA reads TGTGCCAGCAGCTTAGCCCGAGTACGGGCAACAGATACGCAGTATTTT. It yields the protein CASSLARVRATDTQYF.

This clonotype was seen more than once but under ten times. The gene calls are TRBV20-1 and TRBJ2-3, with 10 bases fitting TRBD2. CDR3 length: 16 amino acids. V was clipped by 4 bases and J by 6 bases; unmatched bases: 13. Germline V gene sequence: CDR1 DFQATT, CDR2 SNEGSKA (reference sequence). CDR3 loop: CSAIKTWGSGGDTQYF. In nucleotides, the CDR3 is TGCAGTGCTATAAAGACCTGGGGTAGCGGGGGGGATACGCAGTATTTT.

The V gene is TRBV3-1, the J gene TRBJ2-3, with TRBD2 identical over 8 bases. CDR3 size: 15 residues. From germline, CDR1 is LGHDT and CDR2 YNNKEL (reference sequence). With V trimmed by 4 bases and J by 4 bases, 7 bases remained unmatched. The CDR3 loop reads CASSRSGGRADTQYF. The CDR3 bases are TGTGCCAGCAGCCGGAGCGGGGGTCGGGCAGATACGCAGTATTTT.

The gene calls are TRBV12-3 or TRBV12-4 and TRBJ1-4; TRBD1 agrees at 9 bases. With 5 bases clipped from V and 0 bases from J, the junction kept 4 bases outside the gene matches. This CDR3 comprises 16 residues. CDR3 in amino acids: CASSKQGATTNEKLFF. The CDR3, as DNA: TGTGCCAGCAGTAAACAGGGGGCAACAACTAATGAAAAACTGTTTTTT.

The chain joins TRBV12-3 or TRBV12-4 to TRBJ1-2; unclear D gene. V was pared by 3 bases and J by 6 bases, with 14 bases between. The CDR3 runs 14 residues. CDR3 protein: CASSFGGWVDGYTF. DNA for the CDR3: TGTGCCAGCAGTTTCGGCGGGTGGGTCGATGGCTACACCTTC.

The J gene is TRBJ1-1, the V gene TRBV3-1, with 7 bases aligning to TRBD1. The CDR3 covers 16 residues. The ends lost 5 bases at V and 1 base at J; junction bases unmatched: 10. CDR1 LGHDT and CDR2 YNNKEL come from the germline V gene (reference sequence). The CDR3 DNA follows: TGTGCCAGCAGCGTGTACAGGGGATTGGCGAACACTGAAGCTTTCTTT. It translates to CASSVYRGLANTEAFF.

This clonotype appeared a few times. V and J are TRBV3-1 and TRBJ2-7, with 8 bases aligning to TRBD1. Looked up from germline, CDR1 is LGHDT and CDR2 is YNNKEL (reference sequence). J was trimmed by 7 bases and V by 3 bases; bases with no gene match: 11. The CDR3 is 15 amino acids. CDR3: CASSQGYGQGREQYF. For the CDR3, the DNA is TGTGCCAGCAGCCAGGGTTACGGACAGGGAAGGGAGCAGTACTTC.

This clonotype was observed at least ten times. The chain has TRBV12-3 or TRBV12-4 and TRBJ2-3, with 7 bases aligning to TRBD2. With V trimmed by 6 bases and J by 2 bases, 5 bases remained unmatched. This CDR3 has 14 residues. The CDR3: CASRMAGDTDTQYF. The CDR3 nucleotides are TGTGCCAGCAGGATGGCGGGGGACACAGATACGCAGTATTTT.

The chain is built from TRBV12-3 or TRBV12-4 and TRBJ1-5; D remains unclear. Trimming cost V 7 bases and J 0 bases, with 10 bases left between them. The CDR3 covers 14 residues. CDR3 protein: CASTKDGSNQPQHF. For the CDR3, the DNA is TGTGCCAGCACCAAGGACGGTAGCAATCAGCCCCAGCATTTT.

This clonotype was recorded a few times. This rearrangement joins TRBV3-1 to TRBJ2-7; 7 bases align to TRBD2. Trimming cost V 4 bases and J 3 bases; bases outside gene matches: 12. Germline CDR1 is LGHDT and CDR2 is YNNKEL (reference sequence). This CDR3 contains 16 residues. This CDR3 is CASSPSLGLSVYEQYF. As DNA, the CDR3 is TGTGCCAGCAGCCCATCATTGGGACTATCCGTCTACGAGCAGTACTTC.

The V gene is TRBV20-1, the J gene TRBJ2-7, with 9 bases that match TRBD2. V gave up 6 bases and J gave up 2 bases; unmatched junction bases: 11. The CDR3 loop spans 15 amino acids. From germline, CDR1 is DFQATT and CDR2 SNEGSKA (reference sequence). The CDR3 spells CSASLSGGATYEQYF. DNA for the CDR3: TGCAGTGCAAGTCTTAGCGGGGGTGCCACCTACGAGCAGTACTTC.

This clonotype was observed a few times. The V gene is TRBV6-5, the J gene TRBJ2-7, with D unresolved. V lost 5 bases and J 3 bases, leaving 14 bases between the germline ends. The CDR3 extends over 14 amino acids. CDR1 is MNHEY and CDR2 is SVGAGI in the germline V gene. Here the CDR3 DNA reads TGTGCCAGCAGTCCGGATTCAAAGGGCTACGAGCAGTACTTC. Translated: CASSPDSKGYEQYF.

This clonotype was counted ten times or more. The rearrangement uses TRBV27 and TRBJ2-7, with TRBD2 as a possible D gene (6 bases). Germline V gene data show CDR1 as MNHEY and CDR2 as SMNVEV (reference sequence). The CDR3 runs to 13 residues. Trimming took 0 bases from V and 4 from J, leaving 7 bases between them. The CDR3 region has the DNA TGTGCCAGCAGTTTATCTGCGGGATACGAGCAGTACTTC. Protein: CASSLSAGYEQYF.

This chain links TRBV4-3 with TRBJ2-7, with 9 bases that match TRBD2. This CDR3 is built from 16 residues. Trimming took 0 bases from V and 4 from J; bases not matched to a gene: 7. Germline V CDR1 and CDR2: LGHNA, YSLEER. This chain's CDR3 is CASSQDRLAGNYEQYF. DNA of the CDR3: TGCGCCAGCAGCCAAGACAGGCTAGCGGGAAATTACGAGCAGTACTTC.

The V gene is TRBV7-9, the J gene TRBJ2-3; D unresolved. Trimming removed 1 base from V and 5 bases from J, with 7 bases in between. Germline CDR1 and CDR2: SEHNR and FQNEAQ (reference sequence). The CDR3 runs to 13 residues. This CDR3 is CASSLVLQDTQYF. The CDR3 bases are TGTGCCAGCAGCTTAGTCCTGCAAGATACGCAGTATTTT.

This clonotype was recorded many times. The V call is TRBV7-6, the J call TRBJ2-1; no firm D call. The CDR3 contains 15 residues. Germline loops: CDR1 SGHVS, CDR2 FNYEAQ. The V gene lost 2 bases and the J gene lost 13 bases, with 21 bases spanning the gap. CDR3 in DNA: TGTGCCAGCAGCTTAACCCGACCCCCCACAGTTCACCAGTTCTTC. This codes for CASSLTRPPTVHQFF.

The rearrangement links TRBV12-5 to TRBJ1-3; D gene ambiguous. Trimming pared 2 bases from V and 4 bases from J, leaving 15 bases between. The germline gives CDR1 LGHNT, CDR2 FRNRAP. This CDR3 has 16 residues. This CDR3 is CASGLPTFMAGNTIYF. The CDR3 DNA is TGTGCTAGTGGTTTGCCCACTTTTATGGCCGGAAACACCATATATTTT.

In this sample, this clonotype turned up a few times. The chain joins TRBV15 to TRBJ2-7; possible D gene TRBD1, 6 bases. CDR3 length: 14 amino acids. CDR1 LNHNV and CDR2 YYDKDF come from the germline V gene (reference sequence). V shed 2 bases and J shed 7 bases, with 15 bases lying between them. CDR3 DNA sequence: TGTGCCACCAGCAGACGAGTAACAGGGAGTGAGCAGTACTTC. Translating gives CATSRRVTGSEQYF.

This sequence joins TRBV9 and TRBJ2-1; D might be TRBD1 (6 bases). Between the trimmed V and J ends, which lost 0 bases and 3 bases, there was a span of 16 bases. The CDR3 spans 17 residues. In germline, CDR1 is SGDLS, CDR2 YYNGEE. The CDR3 DNA reads TGTGCCAGCAGCGTAGCTGGTCAGGGGCCGGTCTACAATGAGCAGTTCTTC. Translation gives CASSVAGQGPVYNEQFF.

This CDR3 is CASSFGGITTSGANVLTF. Written as DNA, the CDR3 is TGCGCCAGCAGCTTCGGGGGAATAACGACCTCTGGGGCCAACGTCCTGACTTTC. The chain combines TRBV5-1 with TRBJ2-6, with D possibly TRBD2 on 6 matching bases. Germline values: CDR1 SGHRS, CDR2 YFSETQ. Trimming left V 2 bases short and J 0 bases short, with 15 bases between. This CDR3 has 18 amino acids.

This clonotype was detected a few times. The rearrangement links TRBV20-1 to TRBJ2-3; tentative D call: TRBD2 (6 bases). CDR1 and CDR2 (germline): DFQATT, SNEGSKA (reference sequence). V shed 5 bases and J shed 4 bases, with 16 bases lying between them. The CDR3 is made up of 14 amino acids. The CDR3 coding sequence is TGCAGTGCTCAGAAACCCGGGACTCCAGATACGCAGTATTTT. This encodes CSAQKPGTPDTQYF.

This clonotype came up a few times. The genes are TRBV7-6 and TRBJ2-7; 7 nucleotides match TRBD1. The trim removed 4 bases at V and 3 bases at J, leaving 3 bases unmatched. The CDR3 is 13 residues long. Looked up from germline, CDR1 is SGHVS and CDR2 is FNYEAQ. CDR3 sequence reads: CASSSGQFYEQYF. CDR3 nucleotide sequence: TGTGCCAGCAGCTCGGGACAGTTCTACGAGCAGTACTTC.